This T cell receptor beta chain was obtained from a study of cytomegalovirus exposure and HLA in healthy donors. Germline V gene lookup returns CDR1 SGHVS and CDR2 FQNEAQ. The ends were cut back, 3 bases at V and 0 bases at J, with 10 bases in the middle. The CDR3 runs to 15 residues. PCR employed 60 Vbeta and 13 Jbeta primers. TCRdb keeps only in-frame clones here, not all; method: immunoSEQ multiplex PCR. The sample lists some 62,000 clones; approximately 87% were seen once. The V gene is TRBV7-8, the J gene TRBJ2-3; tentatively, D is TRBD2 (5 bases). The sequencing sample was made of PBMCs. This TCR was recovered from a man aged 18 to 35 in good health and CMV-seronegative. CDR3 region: CASSFLGGSTDTQYF. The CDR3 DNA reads TGTGCCAGCAGCTTTCTTGGAGGAAGCACAGATACGCAGTATTTT.